This TCR beta chain was found in a study of shared clonotypes between healthy human individuals. Findings and caveats of the study: Naive subsets generally had larger estimated richness than memory subsets. With few donors, the genetic and exposure-history diversity represented was limited. Non-shared clonotypes had lower generation probabilities than those shared by all four donors.

Naive-designated CD8 cells lacked CD45RO, were positively enriched for CCR7, and omitted terminally differentiated effector memory CD45RA+ cells. TCRdb's copy holds only in-frame clones and misses some; the assay was immunoSEQ multiplex PCR. The table lists some 2,100,000 clones, just over 90% of them singletons. Concerning this clone itself: Its antigen is not known. Other nucleotide sequences from this sample produce the same CDR3.

The sample comprised naive CD8+ T cells from PBMCs. This TCR was recovered from a man younger than 30 in good health. Some clones in this sample may be carry-over from other donors' samples.

The CDR3: CATSGGTSGYNEQFF. Here the CDR3 DNA reads TGTGCCACCAGCGGCGGGACTAGCGGGTACAATGAGCAGTTCTTC. The chain carries TRBV15 and TRBJ2-1; 12 bases agree with TRBD2. The CDR3 consists of 15 residues. Trimming at V came to 5 bases and at J to 4 bases, leaving 3 bases not matched to a gene. The germline V gene encodes CDR1 LNHNV and CDR2 YYDKDF (reference sequence).